The 23 T cell receptor beta chains reported below all come from one sample, sequenced in a study of T-cell reconstitution after alpha-beta-depleted transplantation in children. The TCRbeta library incorporated unique molecular identifiers. MiXCR, run by TCRdb on the PCR reads, gives a single entry per CDR3 protein. Of 500,000 to 650,000 distinct CDR3 sequences in the sample, over 10% are singletons; the top ten hold about 14%. The sequencing used PBMCs, mostly from graft donor cells, collected 180 days after TCRalphabeta/CD19-depleted stem cell transplant. These receptors were collected from a female patient aged 2-15 years who had a stem cell transplant for aplastic anemia, so the T cells may come from the graft donor.

This chain connects TRBV29-1 to TRBJ2-1, with TRBD2 matching 9 bases. The ends lost 7 bases at V and 5 bases at J; junction bases unmatched: 9. The germline CDR1 and CDR2 sequences are SQVTM and ANQGSEA. The CDR3 is made up of 14 amino acids. CDR3 amino acids: CSATLTSGHNEQFF. In DNA, the CDR3 is TGCAGCGCTACTTTGACTAGCGGCCACAATGAGCAGTTCTTC.

This chain uses TRBV5-1 with TRBJ2-5; possible D gene TRBD2, 5 bases. The length of the CDR3 is 15 residues. Looked up from germline, CDR1 is SGHRS and CDR2 is YFSETQ. V was cut by 4 bases and J by 3 bases, with 16 bases left in between. The CDR3 here is CASSRMRVFEETQYF. The CDR3 DNA sequence: TGCGCCAGCAGCCGTATGAGGGTATTCGAAGAGACCCAGTACTTC.

At least ten counts were recorded for this clonotype. The chain employs TRBV10-3 and TRBJ2-7; TRBD2 matches 7 bases. Germline CDR1 and CDR2: ENHRY and SYGVKD. The V and J ends lost 4 bases and 3 bases, in that order; junction bases with no gene match: 6. The CDR3 runs 14 residues. As DNA, the CDR3 is TGTGCCATCAGTGTTGCGGGAGTGCGCTACGAGCAGTACTTC. Its protein is CAISVAGVRYEQYF.

This sequence joins TRBV15 and TRBJ2-3; 7 nucleotides agree with TRBD1. With V trimmed by 3 bases and J by 8 bases, 11 bases remained unmatched. The CDR3 runs 15 residues. Germline CDR1 is LNHNV and CDR2 is YYDKDF (reference sequence). CDR3 amino acids: CATSSPGIDRVTQYF. The CDR3 DNA sequence: TGTGCCACCAGCAGCCCCGGGATAGACAGGGTTACGCAGTATTTT. Supplemented by reference TRBV15 and TRBJ2-3, the full variable domain reads DAMVIQNPRYQVTQFGKPVTLSCSQTLNHNVMYWYQQKSSQAPKLLFHYYDKDFNNEADTPDNFQSRRPNTSFCFLDIRSPGLGDTAMYLCATSSPGIDRVTQYFGPGTRLTVL.

This clonotype came up many times. The chain employs TRBV10-3 and TRBJ2-3, with D unresolved. CDR3 length: 14 residues. Between the trimmed V and J ends, which lost 2 bases and 1 base, there was a span of 7 bases. CDR1 ENHRY and CDR2 SYGVKD come from the germline V gene. Here the CDR3 reads CAISEADGTDTQYF. The CDR3 DNA is TGTGCCATCAGTGAGGCGGACGGCACAGATACGCAGTATTTT.

This clonotype came up many times. CDR3 nucleotides: TGTGCCAGCAGCTTCGCAACTAGCGGGGGCTACAATGAGCAGTTCTTC. It translates to CASSFATSGGYNEQFF. The chain links TRBV7-8 to TRBJ2-1; 11 nucleotides match TRBD2. V shed 3 bases, J shed 3 bases, and the junction held 4 bases outside the gene matches. There are 16 residues in the CDR3. CDR1 and CDR2 from the germline V gene are SGHVS and FQNEAQ.

A few counts support this clonotype. The chain combines TRBV2 with TRBJ1-1, with 7 bases lining up with TRBD1. Per the germline V gene, CDR1 is SNHLY and CDR2 is FYNNEI. This CDR3 is built from 13 residues. The V segment lost 11 bases and the J segment 6 bases; nucleotides outside the gene matches: 12. The CDR3 sequence: CAGHRTGAPEAFF. In DNA, the CDR3 is TGTGCCGGACACCGTACAGGGGCCCCTGAAGCTTTCTTT.

The chain uses TRBV12-3 or TRBV12-4 and TRBJ2-2, with 7 bases matching TRBD1. V lost 8 bases, J lost 0 bases, and 6 bases stayed unmatched. The CDR3 loop spans 15 amino acids. CDR3: CASVRGQANTGELFF. In DNA, the CDR3 is TGTGCCAGCGTACGCGGACAGGCGAACACCGGGGAGCTGTTTTTT.

This clonotype was observed a handful of times. The genes are TRBV6-5 and TRBJ2-6, with a tentative D call TRBD1 (5 bases). The V gene's germline CDR1 is MNHEY and CDR2 SVGAGI. V dropped 2 bases and J dropped 3 bases, with 17 bases sitting between them. The CDR3 spans 18 residues. CDR3 loop: CASSYRDYLGDGANVLTF. CDR3 bases: TGTGCCAGCAGTTACAGGGATTACTTAGGGGATGGGGCCAACGTCCTGACTTTC.

This clonotype was observed a handful of times. This sequence joins TRBV7-9 and TRBJ2-4; D is ambiguous. The V and J ends lost 2 bases and 0 bases respectively, with 11 bases between them. This CDR3 contains 16 residues. Germline CDR1 and CDR2: SEHNR and FQNEAQ (reference sequence). The CDR3 bases are TGTGCCAGCAGCTTATCTGCAGGAATAGCCAAAAACATTCAGTACTTC. It specifies CASSLSAGIAKNIQYF.

A remark on this clonotype: This may come from a read error, since a much larger clone is one base off. This chain connects TRBV3-1 to TRBJ2-4; maybe TRBD2 (5 bases). The CDR3 runs 16 residues. The germline gives CDR1 LGHDT, CDR2 YNNKEL (reference sequence). CDR3 loop: CASSQFGAVAKNSQYF. The CDR3 DNA reads TGTGCCAGCAGCCAGTTTGGAGCGGTGGCCAAAAACAGTCAGTACTTC.

The CDR3 reads CSAGDRDYQPQHF. CDR3 coding DNA: TGCAGCGCCGGGGACAGGGACTATCAGCCCCAGCATTTT. The rearrangement joins TRBV29-1 to TRBJ1-5, with 9 bases lining up with TRBD1. The V segment lost 7 bases and the J segment 5 bases; nucleotides outside the gene matches: 6. Germline V gene data show CDR1 as SQVTM and CDR2 as ANQGSEA. This CDR3 is built from 13 residues.

This clonotype was recorded a few times. The rearrangement links TRBV12-3 or TRBV12-4 to TRBJ2-1; possible D gene TRBD1, 5 bases. The germline V and J ends were trimmed by 7 bases and 7 bases, with 14 bases remaining between them. The CDR3 length is 13 residues. CDR3 nucleotides: TGTGCCAGCAATAGTCAGGGTTTAAATGAGCAGTTCTTC. Translation gives CASNSQGLNEQFF.

CDR3 coding DNA: TGTGCCAGCAGCGTAGCAACAGGGGGGAGCTCCTACGAGCAGTACTTC. Its protein product is CASSVATGGSSYEQYF. The rearrangement joins TRBV9 to TRBJ2-7; 8 bases align to TRBD1. Germline V gene sequence: CDR1 SGDLS, CDR2 YYNGEE. Losses at the gene ends were 0 bases for V and 0 bases for J; bases not matched to a gene: 5. The length of the CDR3 is 16 residues.

This clonotype came up a few times. The chain couples TRBV20-1 to TRBJ2-1; D tentatively fits TRBD1 or TRBD2 (6 bases each). Germline-derived CDR1 and CDR2 are DFQATT and SNEGSKA (reference sequence). There are 14 residues in the CDR3. The V gene lost 6 bases and the J gene lost 4 bases, with 16 bases spanning the gap. In DNA, the CDR3 is TGCAGTGCGCTGGGGGGCCGGCTTTACAATGAGCAGTTCTTC. Protein sequence: CSALGGRLYNEQFF.

This clonotype was counted only a few times. The V gene is TRBV20-1, the J gene TRBJ1-5; D unclear. The V end was cut by 8 bases, the J end by 6 bases, with 17 bases between. The germline CDR1 and CDR2 sequences are DFQATT and SNEGSKA (reference sequence). The CDR3 is made up of 13 amino acids. The CDR3 coding sequence is TGCAGTTCCTCCTCCAGGCCTGGTCAGCCCCAGCATTTT. Protein product: CSSSSRPGQPQHF.

This clonotype has a handful of counts. This chain links TRBV28 with TRBJ2-2; D call uncertain. Deletions cut 3 bases from V and 0 bases from J, with 8 bases between. This CDR3 region has 15 residues. Germline V gene data show CDR1 as MDHEN and CDR2 as SYDVKM. CDR3 amino acids: CASSLVHSNTGELFF. CDR3 DNA sequence: TGTGCCAGCAGTTTGGTACACTCGAACACCGGGGAGCTGTTTTTT.

At least ten counts were recorded for this clonotype. The chain is built from TRBV29-1 and TRBJ2-1; TRBD2 aligns across 10 bases. Germline V gene lookup returns CDR1 SQVTM and CDR2 ANQGSEA. CDR3 size: 13 residues. Trimming took 5 bases from V and 6 from J; bases not matched to a gene: 4. CDR3 bases: TGCAGCGTTCGTGCTAGCGGGAGCAATGAGCAGTTCTTC. The encoded protein is CSVRASGSNEQFF.

This clonotype was picked up many times. The chain has TRBV7-2 and TRBJ2-5; D tentatively fits TRBD1 or TRBD2 (6 bases each). In germline, CDR1 is SGHTA, CDR2 FQGNSA. Trimming took 5 bases from V and 6 from J, leaving 16 bases between them. There are 14 residues in the CDR3. CDR3 loop: CASSVYREEQTQYF. The CDR3 DNA follows: TGTGCCAGCAGCGTATACAGGGAGGAGCAGACCCAGTACTTC.

In this sample, this clonotype turned up a few times. V gene TRBV5-1 combines with J gene TRBJ2-5; D possibly corresponds to TRBD2 (6 bases). The CDR3 runs 18 residues. Germline CDR1 SGHRS, CDR2 YFSETQ. Trimming took off 3 bases at V and 8 bases at J, with 29 bases between the two ends. The CDR3: CASSSGGLWSRERATQYF. The CDR3, as DNA: TGCGCCAGCAGCTCCGGAGGGCTATGGAGTAGGGAAAGGGCCACCCAGTACTTC.

This chain uses TRBV12-3 or TRBV12-4 with TRBJ2-6; maybe TRBD1 (6 bases). The CDR3 extends over 16 amino acids. V lost 4 bases to trimming and J lost 2 bases, with 12 bases between them. The CDR3 region has the DNA TGTGCCAGCAGTTCCTACGGGACAACTGGGGCCAACGTCCTGACTTTC. Encoded protein: CASSSYGTTGANVLTF.

This clonotype was counted between two and nine times. V is TRBV18 and J is TRBJ2-7; TRBD1 agrees at 7 bases. This CDR3 region has 14 residues. The trim removed 4 bases at V and 7 bases at J, leaving 10 bases unmatched. The germline V gene has CDR1 KGHSH and CDR2 LQKENI. CDR3 bases: TGTGCCAGCTCACTGTCGGACAGGTCGCTAGAGCAGTACTTC. Residues: CASSLSDRSLEQYF.

Notes on this clonotype: A read error may explain this, as a much larger clone is one base away. The gene calls are TRBV28 and TRBJ2-4; D not resolved. CDR3 length: 15 amino acids. Trimming shortened V by 7 bases and J by 2 bases, and 15 bases separated the two germline ends. Germline V gene lookup returns CDR1 MDHEN and CDR2 SYDVKM. CDR3 protein: CASIGGDLPKNIQYF. The CDR3 DNA reads as TGTGCCAGCATCGGCGGAGATCTACCCAAAAACATTCAGTACTTC.